This T cell receptor beta chain was recorded in a study of cytomegalovirus exposure and HLA in healthy donors. Study in general: Previous work identified roughly 120 million unique TCR beta sequences from roughly 180 million T cells.

The V segment lost 7 bases and the J segment 2 bases; nucleotides outside the gene matches: 8. Germline V gene sequence: CDR1 SQVTM, CDR2 ANQGSEA. CDR3 length equals 13 residues. This clone came up once. PCR employed 60 Vbeta and 13 Jbeta primers. Sequenced by immunoSEQ multiplex PCR; TCRdb stores in-frame clones only, minus some. The data contain about 140,000 clones, 80% of them seen just once; the ten biggest clones take up about 2%. Sampled while nominally healthy, donors likely had unrecorded immune exposures. The J gene is TRBJ2-7, the V gene TRBV29-1; 7 bases agree with TRBD2. The TCR originated in a man younger than 40 in good health and CMV-seronegative. The sequencing input was PBMCs. The CDR3 DNA follows: TGCAGCGGGGGGGAGGGGTGGGCCTACGAGCAGTACTTC. Translation: CSGGEGWAYEQYF.